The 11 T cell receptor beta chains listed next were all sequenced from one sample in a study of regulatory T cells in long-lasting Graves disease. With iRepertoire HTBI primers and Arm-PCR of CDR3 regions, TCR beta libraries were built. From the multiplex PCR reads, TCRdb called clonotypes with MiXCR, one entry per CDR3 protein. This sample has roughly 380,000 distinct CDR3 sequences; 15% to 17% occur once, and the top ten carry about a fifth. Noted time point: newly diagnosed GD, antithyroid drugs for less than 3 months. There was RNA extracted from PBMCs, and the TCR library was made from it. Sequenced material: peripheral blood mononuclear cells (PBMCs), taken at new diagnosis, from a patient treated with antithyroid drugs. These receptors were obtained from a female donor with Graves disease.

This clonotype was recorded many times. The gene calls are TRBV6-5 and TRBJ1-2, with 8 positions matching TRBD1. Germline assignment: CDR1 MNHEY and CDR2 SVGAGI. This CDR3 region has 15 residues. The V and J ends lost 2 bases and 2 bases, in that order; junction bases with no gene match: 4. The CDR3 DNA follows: TGTGCCAGCAGTTACGGTTCAGGGGGCAACTATGGCTACACCTTC. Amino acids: CASSYGSGGNYGYTF.

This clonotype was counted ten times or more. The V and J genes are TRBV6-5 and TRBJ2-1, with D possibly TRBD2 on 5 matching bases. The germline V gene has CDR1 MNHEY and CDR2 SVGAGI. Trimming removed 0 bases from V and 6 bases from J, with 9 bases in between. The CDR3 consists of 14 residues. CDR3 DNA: TGTGCCAGCAGTTACTCTCTAGCTCGCAATGAGCAGTTCTTC. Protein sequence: CASSYSLARNEQFF.

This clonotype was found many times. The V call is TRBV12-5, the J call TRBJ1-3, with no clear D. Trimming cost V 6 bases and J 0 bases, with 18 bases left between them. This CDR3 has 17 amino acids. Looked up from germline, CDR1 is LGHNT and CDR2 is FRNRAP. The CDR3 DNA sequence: TGTGCTAGTGGGGCCTCCGGACGAGTCGCCTCTGGAAACACCATATATTTT. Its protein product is CASGASGRVASGNTIYF.

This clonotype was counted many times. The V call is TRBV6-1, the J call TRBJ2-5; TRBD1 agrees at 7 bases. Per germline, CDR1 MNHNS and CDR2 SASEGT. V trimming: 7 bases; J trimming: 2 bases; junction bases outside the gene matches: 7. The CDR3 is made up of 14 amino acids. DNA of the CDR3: TGTGCCAGCACCCCGGACAGGATGCAAGAGACCCAGTACTTC. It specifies CASTPDRMQETQYF.

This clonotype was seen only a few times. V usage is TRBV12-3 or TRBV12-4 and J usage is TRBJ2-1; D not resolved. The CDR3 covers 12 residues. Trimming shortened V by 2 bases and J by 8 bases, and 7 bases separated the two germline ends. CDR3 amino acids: CASSLSVHEQFF. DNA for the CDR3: TGTGCCAGCAGTTTATCCGTTCATGAGCAGTTCTTC.

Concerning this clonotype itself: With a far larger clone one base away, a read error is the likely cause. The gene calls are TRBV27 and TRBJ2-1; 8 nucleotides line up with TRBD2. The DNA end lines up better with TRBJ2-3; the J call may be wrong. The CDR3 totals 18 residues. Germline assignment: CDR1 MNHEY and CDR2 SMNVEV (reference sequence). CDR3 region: CASSPLEGSGMCTDAQYF. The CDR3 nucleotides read TGTGCCAGCAGTCCCCTTGAGGGTAGCGGGATGTGCACAGATGCGCAGTATTTT.

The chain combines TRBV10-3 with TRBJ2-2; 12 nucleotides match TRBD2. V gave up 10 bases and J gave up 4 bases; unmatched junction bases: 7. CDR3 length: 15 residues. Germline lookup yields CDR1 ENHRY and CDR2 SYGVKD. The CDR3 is CATTSGGMSTGELFF. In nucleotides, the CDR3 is TGTGCCACGACTAGCGGGGGTATGAGCACCGGGGAGCTGTTTTTT.

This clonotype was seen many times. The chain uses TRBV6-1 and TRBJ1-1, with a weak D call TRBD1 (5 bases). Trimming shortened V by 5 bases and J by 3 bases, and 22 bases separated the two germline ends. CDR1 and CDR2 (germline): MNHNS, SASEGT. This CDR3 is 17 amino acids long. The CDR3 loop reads CASSPSNTVLGDTEAFF. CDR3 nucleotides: TGTGCCAGCAGTCCATCGAATACGGTTTTGGGGGACACTGAAGCTTTCTTT.

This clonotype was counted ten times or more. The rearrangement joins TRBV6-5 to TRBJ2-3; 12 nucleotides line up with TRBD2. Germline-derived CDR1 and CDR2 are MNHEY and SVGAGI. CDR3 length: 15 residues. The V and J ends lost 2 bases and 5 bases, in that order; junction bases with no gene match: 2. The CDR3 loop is CASSYPSGGGDTQYF. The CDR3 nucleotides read TGTGCCAGCAGTTACCCTAGCGGGGGGGGAGATACGCAGTATTTT.

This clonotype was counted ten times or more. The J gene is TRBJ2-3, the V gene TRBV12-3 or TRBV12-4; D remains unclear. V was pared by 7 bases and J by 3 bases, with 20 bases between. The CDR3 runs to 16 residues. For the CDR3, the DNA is TGTGCCAGCACCGACGTGGTAGCAGATTGGACAGATACGCAGTATTTT. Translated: CASTDVVADWTDTQYF.

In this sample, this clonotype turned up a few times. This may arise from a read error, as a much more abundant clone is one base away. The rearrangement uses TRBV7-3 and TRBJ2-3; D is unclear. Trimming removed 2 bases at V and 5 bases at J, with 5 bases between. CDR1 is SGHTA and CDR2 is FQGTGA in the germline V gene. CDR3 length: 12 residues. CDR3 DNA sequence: TGTGCCAGCAGCTTACCGGGAGATACGCAGTATTTT. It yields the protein CASSLPGDTQYF.